A selection of T cell receptor beta chains follows, all from one sample in a study of blood T cell repertoires in COVID-19. TCRdb's table, derived via immunoSEQ multiplex PCR, lists solely in-frame clones and lacks some. The sample has approximately 150,000 clones; roughly 86% are singletons. The specimen was peripheral blood. Receptors originate from a woman between 50 and 59 years old with acute or convalescent COVID-19. Both conserved end residues are part of each CDR3.

v_gene	len	j_gene	CDR3aa
TRBV5-1	15	TRBJ1-2	CASSPWDRGDYGYTF
TRBV27	14	TRBJ1-2	CASSPLQEPYGYTF
TRBV12-3/TRBV12-4	12	TRBJ1-1	CASSLTGTEAFF
TRBV6-5	13	TRBJ2-7	CASSYQGPYEQYF
TRBV10-3	13	TRBJ1-2	CAILGAGGYGYTF
TRBV2	14	TRBJ2-1	CASSTSGSDSEQFF
TRBV5-1	15	TRBJ1-1	CASSWGQGGGTEAFF
TRBV7-6	13	TRBJ1-1	CASIGGAGTEAFF
TRBV3-1/TRBV3-2	14	TRBJ1-2	CASSQEQGYYGYTF
TRBV21-1	13	TRBJ1-1	CASSTTGRSEAFF
TRBV4-3	16	TRBJ2-5	CASSQDWSGGAQTQYF
TRBV7-2	14	TRBJ2-1	CASSLARSELEQFF
TRBV6-5	13	TRBJ1-3	CATRDSAGNTIYF
TRBV10-2	15	TRBJ2-2	CASSESGGAGGELFF
TRBV21-1	15	TRBJ1-5	CASSKSLAGDQPQHF
TRBV2	14	TRBJ1-2	CASGKQGQQDGYTF
TRBV9	13	TRBJ1-6	CASSGGDNSPLHF
TRBV14	17	TRBJ2-1	CASSQGPRARSYNEQFF
TRBV18	14	TRBJ1-3	CASSDRPSGNTIYF
TRBV7-2	14	TRBJ1-2	CASSLTNQAYGYTF
TRBV5-1	14	TRBJ2-5	CASSRVLGGETQYF
TRBV15	16	TRBJ1-4	CATSSTRAATNEKLFF
TRBV11-2	14	TRBJ1-3	CASRLTASGNTIYF
TRBV12-3/TRBV12-4	13	TRBJ2-3	CASIRFGGNTQYF
TRBV7-2	11	TRBJ2-3	CASSFGHGQYF